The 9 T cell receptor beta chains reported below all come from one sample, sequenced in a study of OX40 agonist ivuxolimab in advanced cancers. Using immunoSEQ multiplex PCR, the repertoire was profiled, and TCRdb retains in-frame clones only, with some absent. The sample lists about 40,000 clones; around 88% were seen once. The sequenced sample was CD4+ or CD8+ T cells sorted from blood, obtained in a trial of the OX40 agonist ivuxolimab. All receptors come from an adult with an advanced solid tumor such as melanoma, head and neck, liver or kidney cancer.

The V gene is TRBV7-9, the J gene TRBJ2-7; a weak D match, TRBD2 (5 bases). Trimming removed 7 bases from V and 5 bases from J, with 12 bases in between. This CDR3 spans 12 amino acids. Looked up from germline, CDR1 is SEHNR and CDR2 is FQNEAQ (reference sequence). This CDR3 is CASKFEGNEQYF. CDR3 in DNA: TGTGCCAGCAAATTCGAGGGCAACGAGCAGTACTTC.

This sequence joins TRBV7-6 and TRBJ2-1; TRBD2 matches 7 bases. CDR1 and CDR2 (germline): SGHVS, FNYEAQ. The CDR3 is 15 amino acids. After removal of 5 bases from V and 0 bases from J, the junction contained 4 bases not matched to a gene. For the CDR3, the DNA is TGTGCCAGCAGCCGGGAGGTTAGCTCCTACAATGAGCAGTTCTTC. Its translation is CASSREVSSYNEQFF.

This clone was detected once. The CDR3 sequence is CASSKTGSGTDTQYF. Written as DNA, the CDR3 is TGTGCCAGCAGTAAAACAGGATCGGGCACAGATACGCAGTATTTT. V is TRBV27 and J is TRBJ2-3; tentatively, D is TRBD1 (5 bases). Germline CDR1 is MNHEY and CDR2 is SMNVEV (reference sequence). The CDR3 covers 15 residues. Trimming removed 5 bases at V and 1 base at J, with 13 bases between.

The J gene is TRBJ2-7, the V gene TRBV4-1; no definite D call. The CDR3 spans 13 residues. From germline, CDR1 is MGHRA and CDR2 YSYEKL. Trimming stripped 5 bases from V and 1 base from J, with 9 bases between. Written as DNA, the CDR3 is TGCGCCAGCAGCGAGAGGCATTCCTACGAGCAGTACTTC. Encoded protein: CASSERHSYEQYF.

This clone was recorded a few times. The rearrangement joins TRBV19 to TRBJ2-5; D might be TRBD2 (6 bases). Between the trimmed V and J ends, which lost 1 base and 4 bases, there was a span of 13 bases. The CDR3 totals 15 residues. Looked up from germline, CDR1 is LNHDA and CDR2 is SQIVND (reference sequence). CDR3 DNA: TGTGCCAGTAGTATAGGTAGCGGCCTCCCAGAGACCCAGTACTTC. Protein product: CASSIGSGLPETQYF.

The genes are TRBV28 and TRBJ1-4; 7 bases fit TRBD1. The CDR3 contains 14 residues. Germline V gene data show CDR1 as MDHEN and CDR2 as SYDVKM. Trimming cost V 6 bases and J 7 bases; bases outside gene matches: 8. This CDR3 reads CASRWRTGGEKLFF. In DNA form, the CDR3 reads TGTGCCAGCAGATGGAGGACAGGTGGTGAAAAACTGTTTTTT.

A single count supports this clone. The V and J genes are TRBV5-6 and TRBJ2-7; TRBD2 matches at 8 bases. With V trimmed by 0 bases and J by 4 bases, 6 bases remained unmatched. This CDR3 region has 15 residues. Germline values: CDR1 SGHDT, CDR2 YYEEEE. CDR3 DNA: TGTGCCAGCAGCTTGGTGTCTAGCGGGTTTTACGAGCAGTACTTC. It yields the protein CASSLVSSGFYEQYF.

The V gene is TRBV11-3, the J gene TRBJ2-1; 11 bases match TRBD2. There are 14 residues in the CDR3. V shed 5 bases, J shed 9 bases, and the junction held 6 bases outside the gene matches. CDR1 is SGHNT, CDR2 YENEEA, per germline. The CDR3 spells CASSLSGRAVEQFF. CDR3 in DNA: TGTGCCAGCAGCCTTAGCGGGAGGGCCGTTGAGCAGTTCTTC. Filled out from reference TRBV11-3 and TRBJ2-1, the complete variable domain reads EAGVVQSPRYKIIEKKQPVAFWCNPISGHNTLYWYLQNLGQGPELLIRYENEEAVDDSQLPKDRFSAERLKGVDSTLKIQPAELGDSAVYLCASSLSGRAVEQFFGPGTRLTVL.

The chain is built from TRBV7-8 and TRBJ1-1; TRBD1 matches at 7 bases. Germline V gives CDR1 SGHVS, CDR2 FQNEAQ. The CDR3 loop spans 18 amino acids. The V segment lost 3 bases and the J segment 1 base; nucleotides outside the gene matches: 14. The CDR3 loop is CASSFPSQGVYENTEAFF. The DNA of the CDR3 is TGTGCCAGCAGCTTTCCGAGCCAGGGGGTCTATGAGAACACTGAAGCTTTCTTT.